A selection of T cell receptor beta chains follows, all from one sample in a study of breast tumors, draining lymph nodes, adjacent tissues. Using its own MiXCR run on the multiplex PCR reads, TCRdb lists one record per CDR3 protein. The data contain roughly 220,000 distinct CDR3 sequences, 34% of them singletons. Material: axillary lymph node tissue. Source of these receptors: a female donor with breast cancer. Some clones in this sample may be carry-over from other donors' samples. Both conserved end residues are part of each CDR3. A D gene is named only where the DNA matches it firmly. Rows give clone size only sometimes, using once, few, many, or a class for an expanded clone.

DNA: TGTGCCAGCAGTCTGGACCTGGAGAAACGAAAACTGTTTTTT
CDR3: CASSLDLEKRKLFF
V: TRBV6-6
J: TRBJ1-4
D: NA
size: NA

DNA: TGCAGTGCTCCCGCGGCTAGGAAGAACGAGCAGTACTTC
CDR3: CSAPAARKNEQYF
V: TRBV20-1
J: TRBJ2-7
D: NA
size: many

DNA: TGTGCCACCAGCAGAGCGGGGGACAGGGGTGGTTCACCCCTCCACTTT
CDR3: CATSRAGDRGGSPLHF
V: TRBV15
J: TRBJ1-6
D: TRBD1
size: few

DNA: TGCAGTGCTAGACCGACTAGCACAGATACGCAGTTCTTC
CDR3: CSARPTSTDTQFF
V: TRBV20-1
J: TRBJ2-1
D: TRBD2
size: NA

DNA: TGCAGTGCTAGAGATAGGACTAGCGGGACAGAGGGAGGCCGGAGGGAGTTCTTC
CDR3: CSARDRTSGTEGGRREFF
V: TRBV20-1
J: TRBJ2-1
D: TRBD2
size: NA

DNA: TGTGCCAGTAGTACGGGAAGCTCCAATTCACCCCTCCACTTT
CDR3: CASSTGSSNSPLHF
V: TRBV19
J: TRBJ1-6
D: NA
size: many

DNA: TGTGCCTGGAGTTCAGGGGACGCCGGCTACTATGGCTACACCTTC
CDR3: CAWSSGDAGYYGYTF
V: TRBV30
J: TRBJ1-2
D: NA
size: NA

DNA: TGTGCCAGCAGCCTCATGCTGAGGGATTTGGATGAGCAGTATTTT
CDR3: CASSLMLRDLDEQYF
V: TRBV7-9
J: TRBJ2-3
D: NA
size: NA

DNA: TGCAGTGCTAGTATATCGACCGCCCTGGGGGGTGGCTACACCTTC
CDR3: CSASISTALGGGYTF
V: TRBV20-1
J: TRBJ1-2
D: NA
size: NA

DNA: TGTGCCAGCAGCTTAGTTCAGGGCGACTATGGCTACACCTTC
CDR3: CASSLVQGDYGYTF
V: TRBV7-2
J: TRBJ1-2
D: NA
size: many

DNA: TGTGCCAGCTGTACCGGGACTAGCGTCTACGAGCAGTACTTC
CDR3: CASCTGTSVYEQYF
V: TRBV28
J: TRBJ2-7
D: TRBD2
size: many

DNA: TGTGCCAGCACCCTCGGGGTCGTGCAGGGAGAGACCCAGTACTTC
CDR3: CASTLGVVQGETQYF
V: TRBV11-2
J: TRBJ2-5
D: NA
size: NA

DNA: TGTGCCAGCAGTCGTTCCCAGACCCAGTACTTC
CDR3: CASSRSQTQYF
V: TRBV12-3/TRBV12-4
J: TRBJ2-5
D: NA
size: many

DNA: TGCAGTGCTAGAAATCCTTCTAGCACAGATACGCAGTATTTT
CDR3: CSARNPSSTDTQYF
V: TRBV20-1
J: TRBJ2-3
D: NA
size: many

DNA: TGCGCCAGCAGCCATCCTGACAGAGGTCCCTATGGCTACACCTTC
CDR3: CASSHPDRGPYGYTF
V: TRBV4-3
J: TRBJ1-2
D: NA
size: many

DNA: TGTGCCAGCAGTCAAGCGTGGACCGTCGGACTAGCGGGAGGTGTGAAGACCCAGTACTTC
CDR3: CASSQAWTVGLAGGVKTQYF
V: TRBV6-6
J: TRBJ2-5
D: TRBD2
size: NA

DNA: TGTGCCAGTAGTATAGGGAGGGGGCTAGCGTATGAGCAGTTCTTC
CDR3: CASSIGRGLAYEQFF
V: TRBV19
J: TRBJ2-1
D: NA
size: many

DNA: TGCAGTGCCAGCTTAGGAGACAGCCAAGAGACCCAGTACTTC
CDR3: CSASLGDSQETQYF
V: TRBV20-1
J: TRBJ2-5
D: NA
size: many

DNA: TGTGCCAGCAGCCAAGATCCGCTGGGACAGGGGCGCAATTCACCCCTCCACTTT
CDR3: CASSQDPLGQGRNSPLHF
V: TRBV14
J: TRBJ1-6
D: TRBD1
size: many

DNA: TGCAGCGTTGAGCCGGGAGGATCAGATACGCAGTATTTT
CDR3: CSVEPGGSDTQYF
V: TRBV29-1
J: TRBJ2-3
D: TRBD2
size: NA

DNA: TGTGCCAGCAGTTTGTTCCTAGCGGGTCTGAACACAGATACGCAGTATTTT
CDR3: CASSLFLAGLNTDTQYF
V: TRBV12-3/TRBV12-4
J: TRBJ2-3
D: TRBD2
size: many

DNA: TGTGCCAGCAGCTCCAGGGGTGGGGGAATCTATGGCTACCCCTTC
CDR3: CASSSRGGGIYGYPF
V: TRBV7-2
J: TRBJ1-2
D: NA
size: few

DNA: TGTGCCAGCAGTGAGCTGAGACGGGCGGGTTCACCCCCCCACTTT
CDR3: CASSELRRAGSPPHF
V: TRBV25-1
J: TRBJ1-6
D: NA
size: NA